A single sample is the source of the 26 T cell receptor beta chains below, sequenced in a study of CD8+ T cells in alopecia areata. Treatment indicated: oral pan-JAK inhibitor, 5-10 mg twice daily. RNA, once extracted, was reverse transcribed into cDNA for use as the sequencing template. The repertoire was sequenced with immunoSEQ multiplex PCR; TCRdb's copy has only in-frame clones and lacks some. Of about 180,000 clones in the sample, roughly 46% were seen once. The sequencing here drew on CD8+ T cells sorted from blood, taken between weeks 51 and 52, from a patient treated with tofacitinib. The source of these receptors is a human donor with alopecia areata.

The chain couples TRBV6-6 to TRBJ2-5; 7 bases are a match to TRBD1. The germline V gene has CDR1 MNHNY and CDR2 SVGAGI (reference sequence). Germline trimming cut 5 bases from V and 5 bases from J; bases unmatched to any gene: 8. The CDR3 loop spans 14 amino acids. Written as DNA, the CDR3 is TGTGCCAGCAGTGGAAGGGGGCTAGGGGAGACCCAGTACTTC. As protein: CASSGRGLGETQYF.

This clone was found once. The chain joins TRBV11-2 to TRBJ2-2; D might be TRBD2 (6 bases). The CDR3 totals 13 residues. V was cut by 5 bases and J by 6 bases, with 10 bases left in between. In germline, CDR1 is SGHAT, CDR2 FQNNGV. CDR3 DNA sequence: TGTGCCAGCAGCGGGGGGTTCGCCGGGGAGCTGTTTTTT. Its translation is CASSGGFAGELFF.

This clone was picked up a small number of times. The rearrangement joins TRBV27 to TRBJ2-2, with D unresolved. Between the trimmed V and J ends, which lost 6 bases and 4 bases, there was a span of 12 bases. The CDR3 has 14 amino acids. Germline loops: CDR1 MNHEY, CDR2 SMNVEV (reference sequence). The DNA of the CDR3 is TGTGCCAGCAGCCTAACCGGGTTCACCGGGGAGCTGTTTTTT. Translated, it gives CASSLTGFTGELFF.

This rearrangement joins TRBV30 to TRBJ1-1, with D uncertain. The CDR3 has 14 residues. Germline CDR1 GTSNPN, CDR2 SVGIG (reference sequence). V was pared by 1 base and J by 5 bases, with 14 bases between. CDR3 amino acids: CAWSASKGWTEAFF. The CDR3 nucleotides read TGTGCCTGGAGTGCTAGCAAAGGGTGGACTGAAGCTTTCTTT.

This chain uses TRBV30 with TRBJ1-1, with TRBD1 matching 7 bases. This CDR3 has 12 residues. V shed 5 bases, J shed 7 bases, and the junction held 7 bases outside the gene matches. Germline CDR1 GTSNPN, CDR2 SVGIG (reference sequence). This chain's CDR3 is CAWGTGTVEAFF. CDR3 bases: TGTGCCTGGGGTACAGGGACAGTTGAAGCTTTCTTT.

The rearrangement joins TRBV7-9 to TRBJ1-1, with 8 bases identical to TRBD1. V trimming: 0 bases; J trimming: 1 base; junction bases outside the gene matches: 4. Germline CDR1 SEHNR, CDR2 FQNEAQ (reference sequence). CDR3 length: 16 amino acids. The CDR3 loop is CASSLALDRANTEAFF. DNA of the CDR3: TGTGCCAGCAGCTTAGCCCTGGACAGGGCGAACACTGAAGCTTTCTTT. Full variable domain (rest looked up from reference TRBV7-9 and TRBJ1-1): DTGVSQNPRHKITKRGQNVTFRCDPISEHNRLYWYRQTLGQGPEFLTYFQNEAQLEKSRLLSDRFSAERPKGSFSTLEIQRTEQGDSAMYLCASSLALDRANTEAFFGQGTRLTVV.

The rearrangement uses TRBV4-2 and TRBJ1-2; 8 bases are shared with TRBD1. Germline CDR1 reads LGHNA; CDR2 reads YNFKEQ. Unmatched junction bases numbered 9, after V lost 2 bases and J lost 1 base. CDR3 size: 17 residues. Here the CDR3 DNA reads TGTGCCAGCAGCCAACAAGGGCGGGACAGGTTTAACTATGGCTACACCTTC. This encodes CASSQQGRDRFNYGYTF.

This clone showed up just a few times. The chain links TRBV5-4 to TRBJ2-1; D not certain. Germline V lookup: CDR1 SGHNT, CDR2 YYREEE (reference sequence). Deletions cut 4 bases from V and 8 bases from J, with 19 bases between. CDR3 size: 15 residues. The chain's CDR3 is CASSQQLRVMDEQFF. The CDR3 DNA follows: TGTGCCAGCAGCCAACAACTAAGGGTTATGGATGAGCAGTTCTTC.

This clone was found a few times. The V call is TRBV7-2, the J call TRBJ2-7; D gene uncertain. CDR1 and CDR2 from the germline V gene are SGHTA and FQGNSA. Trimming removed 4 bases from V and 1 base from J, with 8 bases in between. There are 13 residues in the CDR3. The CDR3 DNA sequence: TGTGCCAGCAGCTCCTCTGATTCCTACGAGCAGTACTTC. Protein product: CASSSSDSYEQYF.

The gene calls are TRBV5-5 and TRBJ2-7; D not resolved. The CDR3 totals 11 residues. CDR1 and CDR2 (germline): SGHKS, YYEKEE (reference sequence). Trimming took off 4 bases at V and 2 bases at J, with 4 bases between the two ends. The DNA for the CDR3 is TGTGCCAGCAGCCTTACCTACGAGCAGTACTTC. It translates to CASSLTYEQYF.

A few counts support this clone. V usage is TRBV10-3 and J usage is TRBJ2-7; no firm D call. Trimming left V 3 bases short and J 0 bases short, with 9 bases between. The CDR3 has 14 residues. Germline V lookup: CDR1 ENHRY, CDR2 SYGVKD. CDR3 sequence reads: CAISDVGGSYEQYF. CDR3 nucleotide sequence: TGTGCCATCAGTGATGTCGGCGGCTCCTACGAGCAGTACTTC.

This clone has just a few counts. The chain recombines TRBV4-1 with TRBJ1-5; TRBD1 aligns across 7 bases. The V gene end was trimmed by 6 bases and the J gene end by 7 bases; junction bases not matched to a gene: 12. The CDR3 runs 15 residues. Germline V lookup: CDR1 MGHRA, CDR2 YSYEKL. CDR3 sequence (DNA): TGCGCCAGCAGAATCATCGACAGGGCGGAGCAGCCCCAGCATTTT. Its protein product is CASRIIDRAEQPQHF.

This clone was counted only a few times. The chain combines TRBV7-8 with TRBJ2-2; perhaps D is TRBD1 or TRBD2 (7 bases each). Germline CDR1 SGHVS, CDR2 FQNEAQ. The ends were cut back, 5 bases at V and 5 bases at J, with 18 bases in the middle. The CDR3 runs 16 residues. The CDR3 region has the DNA TGTGCCAGCAGCCAAGGCTCCAGGGGGGGTACCGGGGAGCTGTTTTTT. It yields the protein CASSQGSRGGTGELFF.

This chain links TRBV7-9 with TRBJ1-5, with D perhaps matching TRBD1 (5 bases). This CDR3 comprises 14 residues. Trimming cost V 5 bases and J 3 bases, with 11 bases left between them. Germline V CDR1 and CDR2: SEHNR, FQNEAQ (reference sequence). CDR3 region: CASSPGVNNQPQHF. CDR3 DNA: TGTGCCAGCAGCCCGGGGGTGAACAATCAGCCCCAGCATTTT. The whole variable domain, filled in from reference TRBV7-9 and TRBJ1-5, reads DTGVSQNPRHKITKRGQNVTFRCDPISEHNRLYWYRQTLGQGPEFLTYFQNEAQLEKSRLLSDRFSAERPKGSFSTLEIQRTEQGDSAMYLCASSPGVNNQPQHFGDGTRLSIL.

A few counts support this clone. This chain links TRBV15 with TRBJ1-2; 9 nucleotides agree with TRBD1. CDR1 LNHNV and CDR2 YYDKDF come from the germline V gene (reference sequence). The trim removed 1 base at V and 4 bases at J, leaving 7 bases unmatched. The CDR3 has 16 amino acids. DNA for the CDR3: TGTGCCACCAGCAGAGCCTCGGGACAGGGCTTCTATGGCTACACCTTC. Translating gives CATSRASGQGFYGYTF. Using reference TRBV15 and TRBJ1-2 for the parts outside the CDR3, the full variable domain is DAMVIQNPRYQVTQFGKPVTLSCSQTLNHNVMYWYQQKSSQAPKLLFHYYDKDFNNEADTPDNFQSRRPNTSFCFLDIRSPGLGDTAMYLCATSRASGQGFYGYTFGSGTRLTVV.

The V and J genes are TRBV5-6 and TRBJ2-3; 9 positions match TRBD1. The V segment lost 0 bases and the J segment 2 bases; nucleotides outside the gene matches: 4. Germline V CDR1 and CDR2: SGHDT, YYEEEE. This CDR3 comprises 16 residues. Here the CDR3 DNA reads TGTGCCAGCAGCTTGGCCGGGACAGGGATCACAGATACGCAGTATTTT. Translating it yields CASSLAGTGITDTQYF. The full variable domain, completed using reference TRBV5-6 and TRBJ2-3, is DAGVTQSPTHLIKTRGQQVTLRCSPKSGHDTVSWYQQALGQGPQFIFQYYEEEERQRGNFPDRFSGHQFPNYSSELNVNALLLGDSALYLCASSLAGTGITDTQYFGPGTRLTVL.

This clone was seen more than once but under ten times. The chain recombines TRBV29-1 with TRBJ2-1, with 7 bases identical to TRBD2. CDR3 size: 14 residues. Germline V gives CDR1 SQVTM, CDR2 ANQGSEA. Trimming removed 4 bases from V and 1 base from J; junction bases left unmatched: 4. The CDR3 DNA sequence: TGCAGCGTTGGTTGGGGGGGGTCCTACAATGAGCAGTTCTTC. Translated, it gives CSVGWGGSYNEQFF.

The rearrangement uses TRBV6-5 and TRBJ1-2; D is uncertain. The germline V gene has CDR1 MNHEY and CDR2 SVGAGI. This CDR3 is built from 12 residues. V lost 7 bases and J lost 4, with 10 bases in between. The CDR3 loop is CASTEVGYGYTF. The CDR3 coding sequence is TGTGCCAGCACCGAAGTAGGCTATGGCTACACCTTC.

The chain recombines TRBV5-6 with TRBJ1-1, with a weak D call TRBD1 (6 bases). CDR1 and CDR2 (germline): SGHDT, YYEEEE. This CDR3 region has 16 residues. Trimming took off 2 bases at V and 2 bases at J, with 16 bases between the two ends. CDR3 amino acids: CASSFWGAPRNTEAFF. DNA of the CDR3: TGTGCCAGCAGCTTTTGGGGGGCGCCGAGAAACACTGAAGCTTTCTTT.

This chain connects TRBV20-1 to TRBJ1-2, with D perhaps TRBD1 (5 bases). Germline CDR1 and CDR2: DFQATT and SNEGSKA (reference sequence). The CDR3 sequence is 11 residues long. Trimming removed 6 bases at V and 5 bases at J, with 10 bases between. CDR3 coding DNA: TGCAGTGCCGCAGGGAGTTATGGCTACACCTTC. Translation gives CSAAGSYGYTF.

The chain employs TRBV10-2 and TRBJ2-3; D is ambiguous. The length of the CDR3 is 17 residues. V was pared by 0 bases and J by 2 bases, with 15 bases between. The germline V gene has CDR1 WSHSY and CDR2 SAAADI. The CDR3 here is CASSESMTRFSTDTQYF. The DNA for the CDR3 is TGCGCCAGCAGTGAGTCGATGACGCGGTTTTCCACAGATACGCAGTATTTT.

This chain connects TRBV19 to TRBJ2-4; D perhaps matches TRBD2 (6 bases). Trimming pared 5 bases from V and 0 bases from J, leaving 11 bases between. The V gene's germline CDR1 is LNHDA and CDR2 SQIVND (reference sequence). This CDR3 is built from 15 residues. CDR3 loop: CASSLRGLAKNIQYF. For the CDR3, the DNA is TGTGCCAGTAGTCTGAGGGGACTAGCCAAAAACATTCAGTACTTC.

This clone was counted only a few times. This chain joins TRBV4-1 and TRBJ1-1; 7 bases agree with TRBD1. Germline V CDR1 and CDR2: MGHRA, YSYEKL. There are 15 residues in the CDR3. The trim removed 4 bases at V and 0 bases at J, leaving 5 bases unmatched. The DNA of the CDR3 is TGCGCCAGCAGCCTATGGGACAGACTGAACACTGAAGCTTTCTTT. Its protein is CASSLWDRLNTEAFF.

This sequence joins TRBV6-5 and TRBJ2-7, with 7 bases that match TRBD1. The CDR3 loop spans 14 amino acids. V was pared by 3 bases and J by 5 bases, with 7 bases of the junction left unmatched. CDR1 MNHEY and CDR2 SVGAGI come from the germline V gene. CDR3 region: CASSYQGGRDEQYF. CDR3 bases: TGTGCCAGCAGTTATCAAGGGGGCCGGGACGAGCAGTACTTC.

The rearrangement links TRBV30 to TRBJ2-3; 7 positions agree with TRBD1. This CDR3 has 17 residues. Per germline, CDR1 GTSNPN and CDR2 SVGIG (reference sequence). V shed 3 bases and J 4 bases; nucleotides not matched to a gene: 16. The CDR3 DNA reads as TGTGCCTGGAGCGTTACATTGACAGGGTCAGAAGCAGATACGCAGTATTTT. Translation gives CAWSVTLTGSEADTQYF.

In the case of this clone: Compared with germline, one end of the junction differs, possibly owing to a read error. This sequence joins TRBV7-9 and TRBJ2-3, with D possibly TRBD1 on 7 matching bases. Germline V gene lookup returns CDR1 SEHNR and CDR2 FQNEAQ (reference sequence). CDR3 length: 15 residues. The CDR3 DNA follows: TGTGCCAGCAGCTTAGATCGGGGGACCGGGACAGCGCCGGTTTTT. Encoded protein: CASSLDRGTGTAPVF.